Below, 21 T cell receptor beta chains from the same sample are listed, as sequenced in a study of circulating and synovial CD4+ cells in juvenile arthritis. Sequencing was performed with immunoSEQ multiplex PCR; in TCRdb, only in-frame clones are kept and a portion is missing. The sample contains 30,000 to 40,000 clones, 90% to 95% of which appear only once. Sequenced sample: CD4+ T cells from blood. The receptors originated from a human donor with juvenile idiopathic arthritis.

This clone has only one observation. This chain links TRBV5-4 with TRBJ2-3; 13 bases match TRBD2. Germline V CDR1 and CDR2: SGHNT, YYREEE (reference sequence). The J segment lost 8 bases and the V segment lost 2 bases, leaving 8 bases of the junction unmatched. The CDR3 has 16 residues. The CDR3 bases are TGTGCCAGCAGCTTCCCAGGACTAGCGGGGGTAGCTACGCAGTATTTT. It is translated as CASSFPGLAGVATQYF. Full variable domain (missing parts from reference TRBV5-4 and TRBJ2-3): ETGVTQSPTHLIKTRGQQVTLRCSSQSGHNTVSWYQQALGQGPQFIFQYYREEENGRGNFPPRFSGLQFPNYSSELNVNALELDDSALYLCASSFPGLAGVATQYFGPGTRLTVL.

The rearrangement uses TRBV2 and TRBJ2-2; TRBD1 might be the D (5 bases). This CDR3 region has 13 residues. V was shortened by 4 bases and J by 5 bases, with 8 bases between the two germline ends. Germline V lookup: CDR1 SNHLY, CDR2 FYNNEI. The CDR3 DNA is TGTGCCAGCAGTGCGGACAATACCGGGGAGCTGTTTTTT. Its translation is CASSADNTGELFF.

V gene TRBV7-8 combines with J gene TRBJ2-5; the D gene is possibly TRBD2 (6 bases). Trimming took 1 base from V and 1 from J, leaving 16 bases between them. The CDR3 length is 17 residues. The germline V gene has CDR1 SGHVS and CDR2 FQNEAQ. The CDR3 nucleotides read TGTGCCAGCAGCTTAGTAGGGTGGCGGGGAAGCCAAGAGACCCAGTACTTC. Protein product: CASSLVGWRGSQETQYF. Full variable domain (rest looked up from reference TRBV7-8 and TRBJ2-5): GAGVSQSPRYKVAKRGQDVALRCDPISGHVSLFWYQQALGQGPEFLTYFQNEAQLDKSGLPSDRFFAERPEGSVSTLKIQRTQQEDSAVYLCASSLVGWRGSQETQYFGPGTRLLVL.

The genes are TRBV4-1 and TRBJ1-6; 11 nucleotides align to TRBD1. Per the germline V gene, CDR1 is MGHRA and CDR2 is YSYEKL. CDR3 length equals 16 residues. V was clipped by 0 bases and J by 8 bases; unmatched bases: 3. The CDR3 bases are TGCGCCAGCAGCCAAGACGGACAGGGGGCATATTCACCCCTCCACTTT. This gives the protein CASSQDGQGAYSPLHF.

The rearrangement links TRBV28 to TRBJ2-1; TRBD2 matches at 8 bases. V shed 6 bases and J 7 bases; nucleotides not matched to a gene: 17. This CDR3 region has 17 residues. Looked up from germline, CDR1 is MDHEN and CDR2 is SYDVKM. CDR3 protein: CASRVSGKSGIINEQFF. CDR3 nucleotides: TGTGCCAGCAGGGTTAGCGGGAAGTCGGGAATTATTAATGAGCAGTTCTTC.

The V and J genes are TRBV7-2 and TRBJ2-1, with TRBD2 matching 10 bases. The CDR3 loop spans 16 amino acids. The J segment lost 8 bases and the V segment lost 4 bases, leaving 11 bases of the junction unmatched. Germline-derived CDR1 and CDR2 are SGHTA and FQGNSA. CDR3: CASSSDSGGAAYEQFF. In DNA form, the CDR3 reads TGTGCCAGCAGCTCAGACAGCGGGGGGGCTGCCTATGAGCAGTTCTTC. The full variable domain, its missing parts supplied by reference TRBV7-2 and TRBJ2-1, is GAGVSQSPSNKVTEKGKDVELRCDPISGHTALYWYRQSLGQGLEFLIYFQGNSAPDKSGLPSDRFSAERTGGSVSTLTIQRTQQEDSAVYLCASSSDSGGAAYEQFFGPGTRLTVL.

The J gene is TRBJ2-3, the V gene TRBV19, with TRBD1 as a possible D gene (6 bases). The CDR3 contains 16 residues. Trimming took 4 bases from V and 0 from J, leaving 14 bases between them. The germline V gene encodes CDR1 LNHDA and CDR2 SQIVND (reference sequence). CDR3 amino acids: CASSNLGQLSTDTQYF. The CDR3 DNA follows: TGTGCCAGTAGTAACCTCGGACAGCTAAGCACAGATACGCAGTATTTT.

Here the CDR3 reads CASSPIPTTGGAGELFF. CDR3 DNA sequence: TGTGCCAGCTCACCAATCCCCACGACAGGGGGTGCCGGGGAGCTGTTTTTT. V usage is TRBV18 and J usage is TRBJ2-2, with 9 positions matching TRBD1. In germline, CDR1 is KGHSH, CDR2 LQKENI. The CDR3 sequence is 17 residues long. V dropped 2 bases and J dropped 6; count of bases not matched to a gene: 10.

The rearrangement joins TRBV18 to TRBJ2-2; possibly TRBD2 for D (5 bases). The germline V and J ends were trimmed by 3 bases and 4 bases, with 12 bases remaining between them. The germline gives CDR1 KGHSH, CDR2 LQKENI. CDR3 length: 15 residues. The CDR3 region is CASSPKEALTGELFF. The CDR3 region has the DNA TGTGCCAGCTCACCGAAGGAGGCTCTCACCGGGGAGCTGTTTTTT.

The rearrangement joins TRBV10-1 to TRBJ2-5; possible D gene TRBD1, 7 bases. V lost 7 bases and J lost 3, with 18 bases in between. Germline assignment: CDR1 WNHNN and CDR2 SYGVQD (reference sequence). This CDR3 region has 15 residues. The CDR3 region is CASIFRTGLKETQYF. The CDR3 DNA sequence: TGCGCCAGCATCTTTCGGACAGGACTAAAAGAGACCCAGTACTTC.

The chain links TRBV28 to TRBJ2-3; 10 bases line up with TRBD2. CDR3 length equals 16 residues. The V gene's germline CDR1 is MDHEN and CDR2 SYDVKM. Trimming at V came to 6 bases and at J to 5 bases, leaving 11 bases not matched to a gene. As DNA, the CDR3 is TGTGCCAGCAGGAAGACGCTAGCGGGAGCGGGAGATACGCAGTATTTT. It translates to CASRKTLAGAGDTQYF.

This chain uses TRBV11-2 with TRBJ2-5; possibly TRBD1 for D (6 bases). CDR3 size: 14 residues. V lost 1 base and J lost 4, with 10 bases in between. Germline CDR1 SGHAT, CDR2 FQNNGV. The CDR3 DNA reads as TGTGCCAGCAGCTTAGGGCTACAGGGAGAGACCCAGTACTTC. Its protein product is CASSLGLQGETQYF.

The chain couples TRBV19 to TRBJ2-7; 7 bases line up with TRBD1. With V trimmed by 5 bases and J by 2 bases, 6 bases remained unmatched. The CDR3 length is 14 residues. Germline values: CDR1 LNHDA, CDR2 SQIVND (reference sequence). CDR3 DNA: TGTGCCAGTAGTGCCGGGACAGTAACCTACGAGCAGTACTTC. This translates into CASSAGTVTYEQYF. Complete variable domain (other parts from reference TRBV19 and TRBJ2-7): DGGITQSPKYLFRKEGQNVTLSCEQNLNHDAMYWYRQDPGQGLRLIYYSQIVNDFQKGDIAEGYSVSREKKESFPLTVTSAQKNPTAFYLCASSAGTVTYEQYFGPGTRLTVT.

V is TRBV5-1 and J is TRBJ2-3; 10 bases are a match to TRBD1. V lost 4 bases to trimming and J lost 6 bases; unmatched junction nucleotides: 5. Germline V CDR1 and CDR2: SGHRS, YFSETQ. The length of the CDR3 is 14 residues. Here the CDR3 DNA reads TGCGCCAGCAGCGGGCAGGACAGGGGGGATACGCAGTATTTT. This encodes CASSGQDRGDTQYF.

The chain uses TRBV5-1 and TRBJ1-2; TRBD1 is a possible D gene (6 bases). CDR1 is SGHRS, CDR2 YFSETQ, per germline. V lost 5 bases to trimming and J lost 3 bases, with 11 bases between them. The CDR3 consists of 13 residues. CDR3 sequence: CASRRTDYYGYTF. CDR3 DNA sequence: TGCGCCAGCAGACGGACAGACTACTATGGCTACACCTTC.

This rearrangement joins TRBV11-2 to TRBJ2-7; 7 nucleotides align to TRBD2. The CDR3 has 14 amino acids. Germline V gene lookup returns CDR1 SGHAT and CDR2 FQNNGV. With 4 bases clipped from V and 4 bases from J, the junction kept 7 bases outside the gene matches. For the CDR3, the DNA is TGTGCCAGCAGCTCCCGACTAGCTCTATACGAGCAGTACTTC. This gives the protein CASSSRLALYEQYF. Based on the CDR3 plus reference TRBV11-2 and TRBJ2-7, the full variable domain is EAGVAQSPRYKIIEKRQSVAFWCNPISGHATLYWYQQILGQGPKLLIQFQNNGVVDDSQLPKDRFSAERLKGVDSTLKIQPAKLEDSAVYLCASSSRLALYEQYFGPGTRLTVT.

The rearrangement uses TRBV5-1 and TRBJ2-1, with a possible D match to TRBD1 (6 bases). V lost 4 bases and J lost 6, with 14 bases in between. Germline CDR1 SGHRS, CDR2 YFSETQ. This CDR3 region has 14 residues. This CDR3 reads CASSPGRGTNEQFF. The CDR3 coding sequence is TGCGCCAGCAGCCCTGGCAGGGGCACCAATGAGCAGTTCTTC. Full variable domain (missing parts from reference TRBV5-1 and TRBJ2-1): KAGVTQTPRYLIKTRGQQVTLSCSPISGHRSVSWYQQTPGQGLQFLFEYFSETQRNKGNFPGRFSGRQFSNSRSEMNVSTLELGDSALYLCASSPGRGTNEQFFGPGTRLTVL.

In the case of this clone: Within the sample, other DNA sequences also encode this same CDR3. The chain carries TRBV10-3 and TRBJ1-5; D unresolved. V lost 3 bases and J 4 bases, leaving 10 bases between the germline ends. The CDR3 totals 14 residues. Germline CDR1 ENHRY, CDR2 SYGVKD. DNA of the CDR3: TGTGCCATCAGTGATTCAAATAGTAATCAGCCCCAGCATTTT. Its protein is CAISDSNSNQPQHF.

This clone was seen once. This chain links TRBV2 with TRBJ1-1, with D maybe TRBD1 (5 bases). Germline V gene data show CDR1 as SNHLY and CDR2 as FYNNEI. V lost 9 bases, J lost 2 bases, and 13 bases lay in between. The CDR3 spans 13 residues. The CDR3 sequence: CASNLDSNTEAFF. The CDR3 region has the DNA TGTGCCAGTAACCTCGACAGTAACACTGAAGCTTTCTTT. Full variable domain (remainder filled in from reference TRBV2 and TRBJ1-1): EPEVTQTPSHQVTQMGQEVILRCVPISNHLYFYWYRQILGQKVEFLVSFYNNEISEKSEIFDDQFSVERPDGSNFTLKIRSTKLEDSAMYFCASNLDSNTEAFFGQGTRLTVV.

The table lists this clone with a few counts. The chain couples TRBV4-2 to TRBJ2-3; no firm D call. The germline V gene has CDR1 LGHNA and CDR2 YNFKEQ. V was trimmed by 0 bases and J by 6 bases, leaving 7 bases between them. The CDR3 has 13 residues. CDR3 protein: CASSQDPRDTQYF. The CDR3 nucleotides are TGTGCCAGCAGCCAAGATCCTAGGGATACGCAGTATTTT.

This clone came up once. This sequence joins TRBV5-6 and TRBJ2-5, with 11 bases matching TRBD2. This CDR3 has 17 amino acids. CDR1 and CDR2 from the germline V gene are SGHDT and YYEEEE. Trimming took 4 bases from V and 5 from J; bases not matched to a gene: 13. The CDR3 region is CASSPTSGGTSWETQYF. The CDR3 DNA follows: TGTGCCAGCAGCCCAACTAGCGGGGGAACCTCCTGGGAGACCCAGTACTTC.